This T cell receptor beta chain comes out of a study of cytomegalovirus exposure and HLA in healthy donors. The PCR employed 60 Vbeta primers together with 13 Jbeta primers. Sequencing used immunoSEQ multiplex PCR; TCRdb keeps in-frame clones, though not all of them. The table includes tens of thousands of clones, over 60% detected once. There are 15 residues in the CDR3. CDR1 is MDHEN and CDR2 is SYDVKM in the germline V gene. V was clipped by 6 bases and J by 1 base; unmatched bases: 6. The sequenced material came from PBMCs. The rearrangement links TRBV28 to TRBJ1-5, with 7 bases that match TRBD1. The clonotype was recovered from a man aged 25-45 years in good health and CMV-seronegative. CDR3 in DNA: TGTGCCAGCAGACCGACAGGGCTGAGCAATCAGCCCCAGCATTTT. It encodes CASRPTGLSNQPQHF.